Sequencing of this TCR beta chain was carried out in a study of shared clonotypes between healthy human individuals. TCRdb keeps only in-frame clones here, not all; method: immunoSEQ multiplex PCR. Found here are 2 million to 3 million clones, 93% of them singletons; the top ten hold approximately 0.35%. CDR3 size: 14 residues. Germline V gene lookup returns CDR1 GTSNPN and CDR2 SVGIG (reference sequence). V lost 7 bases and J lost 4; bases outside the gene matches: 8. This sequence originates from a man in his late teens or twenties in good health. Some clones in this sample may be carry-over from other donors' samples. Sequencing was done on a sample of naive CD4+ T cells from PBMCs. Sample subset: CD45RA+ positively selected. The rearrangement uses TRBV30 and TRBJ2-5, with TRBD2 identical over 11 bases. The CDR3 sequence is CASSIAGGPETQYF. CDR3 coding DNA: TGTGCCTCCTCCATAGCGGGAGGGCCAGAGACCCAGTACTTC.